This T cell receptor (beta chain) is from a study of T cells of healthy individuals. Trimming cost V 6 bases and J 11 bases, with 16 bases left between them. The CDR3 is 12 amino acids. Germline CDR1 is MNHEY and CDR2 is SVGEGT. TCRdb redid the calling of the 5' RACE reads with MiXCR, one entry per CDR3 protein. The sample contains some 69,000 distinct CDR3 sequences, roughly 16% of which appear only once. This chain links TRBV6-2 or TRBV6-3 with TRBJ1-1; D is uncertain. This TCR came from a human donor in good health. CDR3 sequence reads: CASRPVGLEAFF. The CDR3 coding sequence is TGTGCCAGCAGGCCCGTGGGCCTCGAGGCTTTCTTT.